This T cell receptor beta chain was documented in a study of cytomegalovirus exposure and HLA in healthy donors. Findings and caveats of the study: Analysis performed later found 16,951 TCR beta sequences associated with HLA alleles at 0.05 false discovery rate. Rare TCR sequences dominated, though some public TCRs recurred in many donors.

PCR involved 60 Vbeta and 13 Jbeta primers. Produced via immunoSEQ multiplex PCR; TCRdb's table is partial and in-frame only. Altogether more than 150,000 clones are present, approximately 84% being singletons, with the ten largest covering approximately 7%. A note on this clone: What it recognizes is unknown.

V gave up 4 bases and J gave up 13 bases; unmatched junction bases: 8. Germline V CDR1 and CDR2: GTSNPN, SVGIG (reference sequence). This CDR3 is built from 13 residues. The source is a middle-aged woman in good health and CMV-seropositive. Sample: PBMCs. V gene TRBV30 combines with J gene TRBJ1-6, with 9 positions matching TRBD1. For the CDR3, the DNA is TGTGCCTGGAAGGGGACAGGGAGTGTTCCCCTCCACTTT. Encoded protein: CAWKGTGSVPLHF. Full variable domain (remainder filled in from reference TRBV30 and TRBJ1-6): SQTIHQWPATLVQPVGSPLSLECTVEGTSNPNLYWYRQAAGRGLQLLFYSVGIGQISSEVPQNLSASRPQDRQFILSSKKLLLSDSGFYLCAWKGTGSVPLHFGNGTRLTVT.